This T cell receptor (beta chain) is from a study of blood T cell repertoires in COVID-19. Study overall: COVID-19 samples from acute and convalescent phases originated in the United States, Italy and Spain. T cells, B-cell-depleted T cells, or PBMCs supplied cDNA or gDNA.

Enrolment of Seattle patients took place during active infection, and they were followed longitudinally. The germline V gene has CDR1 LNHDA and CDR2 SQIVND (reference sequence). V was clipped by 3 bases and J by 0 bases, with 17 bases between them. The CDR3 spans 18 residues. Authors' methods: Estimated nucleated cell counts came from reference gene primer amplification. Repertoires were generated with immunoSEQ multiplex PCR, while TCRdb's copy carries only in-frame clones and drops some. The V and J calls and clone size were taken over from that table, and D and trimming were inferred from the DNA. The data show a few hundred thousand clones, approximately 90% seen once.

This chain links TRBV19 with TRBJ1-4, with no clear D. The clonotype was recovered from a woman aged 25 to 39 with COVID-19, enrolled during active disease. What was sequenced was peripheral blood. The CDR3 DNA reads TGTGCCAGTAGTATCTACCCTGCAGATGCGGCAACTAATGAAAAACTGTTTTTT. As protein: CASSIYPADAATNEKLFF.